This T cell receptor beta chain emerged from a study of T cell responses to AZD1222 COVID-19 vaccine (dated by TCRdb to the early 2020s). With regard to the full study: A total of approximately 250 trial participants underwent TCR sequencing, of whom roughly 210 had received two doses of AZD1222 and around 25 had received two doses of the MenACWY control vaccine. Enrollment into the trials was organized by age into subgroups of 18-55, 56-69 and 70-plus years, and those subgroups contained roughly 160, 29 and 62 TCR-sequenced participants, respectively.

The sample's time point, from its label and the paper: about 28 days (+/-7) after the second vaccine dose. Because spike-specific TCR depth and breadth did not differ between the two schedules, AZD1222 recipients who got a second dose at roughly 4 weeks were pooled with those who got a second dose at roughly 12 weeks. Vaccinee samples came from UK trials COV001 and COV002, including a single-blind randomized controlled phase 2/3 trial of AZD1222 (ChAdOx1 nCoV-19) in healthy adults. Trial participant PBMC samples were collected at day 0 and day 28 after the second dose for TCRbeta chain sequencing. Notes on this clone: The antigen it binds to is not known. It has no much larger one-base neighbor in the sample; base qualities were not kept.

The germline V gene sets CDR1 to SQVTM and CDR2 to ANQGSEA. From cysteine to phenylalanine, the CDR3 is 15 amino acids long. Just CDR3 DNA is preserved here, 45 bases in frame from base 1. V is shortened by 0 bases, J by 4 bases, and the region joining them spans 13 bases. The CDR3 regions of human TCRbeta chains were analyzed by immunosequencing. The study's own analysis went as follows. TCRs in the repertoires were compared against a reference library of SARS-CoV-2-specific TCRs that had been generated with the MIRA antigen-specificity platform. Breadth meant the fraction of unique TCRs that were SARS-CoV-2-associated, whereas depth meant the fraction of total T cells that were SARS-CoV-2-associated. Each spike-specific TCR was assigned to its reactive spike region and to a CD4 or CD8 class using the MIRA data. Log10-transformed breadth and depth values were compared by one-way ANOVA with Sidak's multiple comparisons tests. The table was pulled from immuneACCESS by TCRdb, which kept in-frame rearrangements only. Such tables lose some clones; where checked, under half of the loss comes from unresolved V genes, and the rest has no known cause. V and J calls plus clone size are reproduced from that table; the DNA served to infer D and trimming. The sample has 95,000 to 100,000 clones on record, about nine tenths of them singletons. Jointly, the top ten make up approximately 16% of the sample.

What the study reported, not specific to this receptor: Reportedly, close to half of the unique spike-specific TCRs recognized epitopes lying outside the regions that are mutated in the B.1.351 and B.1.1.7 variants. The 56-69-year group was small, and its depth increase did not reach significance, likely because of low power. After two AZD1222 doses, both the breadth and the depth of spike-specific TCRs were significantly higher than at day 0 and than in MenACWY recipients. Conclusions about previously exposed vaccinees are limited because only a handful of AZD1222 recipients were SARS-CoV-2 seropositive at baseline. Participants were mostly white British, with more females than males. The authors suggested clonal diversity may have been underestimated. The vaccine-associated CD4 TCRs covered the entire spike protein, and the dominant responses fell in regions 160-218 and 743-854. Because no day 14 peak-response samples were available, repertoires were characterized only after the peak T cell response.

The TCR was taken from an adult who received the AZD1222 COVID-19 vaccine. The source material was peripheral blood, sampled 28 days after the second AZD1222 dose. The V and J segments used are TRBV29-1 and TRBJ1-5; TRBD1 is perhaps the D gene, given 5 matching bases. The CDR3 has the sequence CSVEEGAGKNQPQHF. The DNA reads as follows: TGCAGCGTTGAAGAAGGGGCAGGGAAAAATCAGCCCCAGCATTTT.